Below, 26 T cell receptor beta chains from the same sample are listed, as sequenced in a study of OX40 agonist ivuxolimab in advanced cancers. Clones were read by immunoSEQ multiplex PCR, and TCRdb kept only the in-frame ones, dropping some. The sample lists some 66,000 clones, around 84% occurring once. Sequenced here: CD4+ or CD8+ T cells sorted from blood, sampled in a trial of the OX40 agonist ivuxolimab. The source of these receptors is an adult with an advanced solid tumor such as melanoma, head and neck, liver or kidney cancer.

As DNA, the CDR3 is TGTGCCAGCAGCTTAGTGGCTAGCGGGTACAATGAGCAGTTCTTC. Its translation is CASSLVASGYNEQFF. The chain carries TRBV7-2 and TRBJ2-1, with TRBD2 identical over 8 bases. CDR3 length: 15 amino acids. Looked up from germline, CDR1 is SGHTA and CDR2 is FQGNSA. With 1 base clipped from V and 4 bases from J, the junction kept 3 bases outside the gene matches.

The gene calls are TRBV2 and TRBJ1-2; weak D call: TRBD1 (6 bases). The CDR3 contains 14 residues. The germline V and J ends were trimmed by 3 bases and 4 bases, with 12 bases remaining between them. The germline V gene has CDR1 SNHLY and CDR2 FYNNEI. CDR3 coding DNA: TGTGCCAGCAGTGAGGGGACAACATTCTATGGCTACACCTTC. Translating it yields CASSEGTTFYGYTF.

This chain connects TRBV18 to TRBJ2-3, with D perhaps given as TRBD1 or TRBD2 (6 bases each). CDR1 is KGHSH and CDR2 is LQKENI in the germline V gene. The CDR3 is made up of 19 amino acids. Trimming took off 1 base at V and 2 bases at J, with 22 bases between the two ends. CDR3 nucleotides: TGTGCCAGCTCACCACGTCCGGGGGCCAGACATCCATCCACAGATACGCAGTATTTT. This sequence encodes CASSPRPGARHPSTDTQYF.

The chain joins TRBV27 to TRBJ1-5; maybe TRBD1 (5 bases). V gave up 5 bases and J gave up 0 bases, with 11 bases separating them. The CDR3 runs to 15 residues. From germline, CDR1 is MNHEY and CDR2 SMNVEV (reference sequence). The CDR3 region has the DNA TGTGCCAGCAGTCCATGGAGGGGTAGCAATCAGCCCCAGCATTTT. As protein: CASSPWRGSNQPQHF.

The J gene is TRBJ2-5, the V gene TRBV25-1; the match to TRBD1 covers 12 bases. Germline values: CDR1 MGHDK, CDR2 SYGVNS. This CDR3 is built from 15 residues. V lost 4 bases, J lost 5 bases, and 5 bases stayed unmatched. The DNA of the CDR3 is TGTGCCAGCAGTGTTGGGACAGGGGGCCGGGAGACCCAGTACTTC. It codes for CASSVGTGGRETQYF.

The chain uses TRBV19 and TRBJ2-1; a weak D match, TRBD2 (7 bases). Trimming left V 10 bases short and J 2 bases short, with 18 bases between. CDR1 LNHDA and CDR2 SQIVND come from the germline V gene (reference sequence). The CDR3 totals 15 residues. CDR3 in DNA: TGTGCCACCGAGAGGGGGGGAGGGGCCTACAATGAGCAGTTCTTC. Its protein product is CATERGGGAYNEQFF.

The rearrangement joins TRBV18 to TRBJ2-2, with 8 positions matching TRBD1. Trimming took 3 bases from V and 7 from J; bases not matched to a gene: 4. This CDR3 has 14 amino acids. Germline CDR1 KGHSH, CDR2 LQKENI. CDR3 nucleotides: TGTGCCAGCTCACCGGGACAGGTCCACGGGGAGCTGTTTTTT. Protein product: CASSPGQVHGELFF.

The gene calls are TRBV10-3 and TRBJ2-7; tentative D call: TRBD2 (6 bases). The CDR3 length is 13 residues. Germline V CDR1 and CDR2: ENHRY, SYGVKD. V lost 11 bases and J lost 2, with 16 bases in between. The CDR3 DNA is TGTGCCGTGACGGGGGAAACCGCCTACGAGCAGTACTTC. It specifies CAVTGETAYEQYF.

Here the CDR3 reads CASSLTGVLEQYF. The CDR3 DNA is TGTGCCAGCAGCTTGACAGGGGTCCTCGAGCAGTACTTC. V gene TRBV5-6 combines with J gene TRBJ2-7; 7 bases line up with TRBD1. Germline CDR1 reads SGHDT; CDR2 reads YYEEEE. This CDR3 is 13 amino acids long. With 1 base clipped from V and 6 bases from J, the junction kept 4 bases outside the gene matches.

The CDR3 here is CASSYLAGGPDTQYF. The CDR3 DNA reads as TGTGCCAGCAGCTATTTAGCGGGGGGCCCAGATACGCAGTATTTT. The chain combines TRBV2 with TRBJ2-3; 10 bases line up with TRBD2. Per germline, CDR1 SNHLY and CDR2 FYNNEI. V shed 6 bases, J shed 4 bases, and the junction held 7 bases outside the gene matches. This CDR3 spans 15 amino acids.

The chain combines TRBV19 with TRBJ1-4; a weak D match, TRBD1 (5 bases). Germline CDR1 is LNHDA and CDR2 is SQIVND (reference sequence). V dropped 9 bases and J dropped 3 bases, with 17 bases sitting between them. The CDR3 is 15 residues long. The CDR3 spells CASHLSAGSNEKLFF. In nucleotides, the CDR3 is TGTGCCAGCCACTTATCGGCAGGGTCTAATGAAAAACTGTTTTTT.

This sequence joins TRBV5-6 and TRBJ2-1; no clear D. The V end lost 2 bases, the J end lost 3 bases, and 6 bases lay between the germline ends. Germline-derived CDR1 and CDR2 are SGHDT and YYEEEE. The CDR3 covers 13 residues. The CDR3 reads CASSLRFYNEQFF. CDR3 in DNA: TGTGCCAGCAGCTTAAGGTTCTACAATGAGCAGTTCTTC.

The V gene is TRBV7-8, the J gene TRBJ1-3, with 8 bases matching TRBD1. The CDR3 totals 16 residues. V lost 5 bases and J lost 4; bases outside the gene matches: 10. Germline V gene lookup returns CDR1 SGHVS and CDR2 FQNEAQ. CDR3 sequence (DNA): TGTGCCAGCAGCCGAAATAACAGGGGGACGGGAAACACCATATATTTT. It encodes CASSRNNRGTGNTIYF.

The chain recombines TRBV6-6 with TRBJ2-5, with D perhaps TRBD1 (6 bases). The CDR3 is 16 amino acids. Germline V gene data show CDR1 as MNHNY and CDR2 as SVGAGI (reference sequence). Trimming cost V 4 bases and J 4 bases, with 19 bases left between them. The CDR3 nucleotides are TGTGCCAGCAGTTTAGGGACACGGGATTACGGAGAGACCCAGTACTTC. Translated, it gives CASSLGTRDYGETQYF.

CDR3 region: CASSLISGSTDTQYF. In DNA form, the CDR3 reads TGTGCCAGCAGCTTAATATCCGGGAGCACAGATACGCAGTATTTT. The chain employs TRBV7-3 and TRBJ2-3, with D unclear. The V end was cut by 1 base, the J end by 0 bases, with 8 bases between. This CDR3 has 15 residues. Germline lookup yields CDR1 SGHTA and CDR2 FQGTGA. The entire variable domain, with the rest obtained from reference TRBV7-3 and TRBJ2-3, is as follows: GAGVSQTPSNKVTEKGKYVELRCDPISGHTALYWYRQSLGQGPEFLIYFQGTGAADDSGLPNDRFFAVRPEGSVSTLKIQRTERGDSAVYLCASSLISGSTDTQYFGPGTRLTVL.

V and J are TRBV7-2 and TRBJ2-7; D is possibly TRBD1 (6 bases). The CDR3 totals 17 residues. In germline, CDR1 is SGHTA, CDR2 FQGNSA. V was clipped by 0 bases and J by 4 bases, with 19 bases between them. The CDR3 loop reads CASSLAWAGVRMYEQYF. CDR3 DNA: TGTGCCAGCAGCTTAGCGTGGGCAGGGGTTAGGATGTACGAGCAGTACTTC.

The chain has TRBV28 and TRBJ2-5; D may be TRBD1 (7 bases). Germline values: CDR1 MDHEN, CDR2 SYDVKM. This CDR3 spans 15 amino acids. Trimming took off 2 bases at V and 1 base at J, with 11 bases between the two ends. The CDR3 protein is CASSLARGAQETQYF. The DNA for the CDR3 is TGTGCCAGCAGTTTAGCCAGGGGGGCCCAAGAGACCCAGTACTTC.

CDR3 residues: CASSYSFRLTGNTIYF. CDR3 DNA: TGTGCCAGCAGTTACTCATTCCGGTTAACGGGAAACACCATATATTTT. The chain links TRBV6-5 to TRBJ1-3, with D unresolved. The CDR3 is made up of 16 amino acids. The V end lost 0 bases, the J end lost 4 bases, and 13 bases lay between the germline ends. The germline V gene has CDR1 MNHEY and CDR2 SVGAGI.

This chain joins TRBV19 and TRBJ2-3; 9 bases align to TRBD2. CDR1 is LNHDA and CDR2 is SQIVND in the germline V gene (reference sequence). V shed 4 bases and J 2 bases; nucleotides not matched to a gene: 4. The CDR3 spans 15 residues. The CDR3 reads CASSTLAGITDTQYF. CDR3 DNA sequence: TGTGCCAGTAGTACCCTAGCGGGGATCACAGATACGCAGTATTTT.

This chain uses TRBV19 with TRBJ1-1; the match to TRBD1 covers 7 bases. The ends lost 7 bases at V and 12 bases at J; junction bases unmatched: 8. This CDR3 contains 11 residues. CDR1 LNHDA and CDR2 SQIVND come from the germline V gene (reference sequence). Here the CDR3 reads CASTEGAKSFF. The CDR3 DNA follows: TGTGCCAGTACGGAGGGGGCGAAGTCTTTCTTT.

This chain joins TRBV6-6 and TRBJ2-5, with TRBD2 matching 15 bases. CDR1 is MNHNY, CDR2 SVGAGI, per germline (reference sequence). The junction had 4 bases not matched to a gene; V was cut back by 5 bases and J by 3 bases. The length of the CDR3 is 16 residues. The chain's CDR3 is CASSKRTSGREETQYF. CDR3 sequence (DNA): TGTGCCAGCAGTAAACGGACTAGCGGGAGGGAAGAGACCCAGTACTTC.

This rearrangement joins TRBV7-2 to TRBJ1-2; maybe TRBD1 (5 bases). This CDR3 spans 15 amino acids. The V end was cut by 0 bases, the J end by 5 bases, with 13 bases between. Germline lookup yields CDR1 SGHTA and CDR2 FQGNSA. The CDR3 DNA reads TGTGCCAGCAGCTTAGCGCAGGGTTTAGGGTATGGCTACACCTTC. Its protein product is CASSLAQGLGYGYTF.

The J gene is TRBJ2-1, the V gene TRBV7-2, with TRBD2 identical over 8 bases. The V gene end was trimmed by 5 bases and the J gene end by 2 bases; junction bases not matched to a gene: 5. This CDR3 region has 15 residues. Germline CDR1 reads SGHTA; CDR2 reads FQGNSA. CDR3 sequence reads: CASSQRTSPYNEQFF. As DNA, the CDR3 is TGTGCCAGCAGCCAACGGACTAGCCCCTACAATGAGCAGTTCTTC.

The chain uses TRBV9 and TRBJ1-1; tentatively, D is TRBD1 (5 bases). CDR3 size: 18 residues. V dropped 3 bases and J dropped 5 bases, with 26 bases sitting between them. Germline CDR1 and CDR2: SGDLS and YYNGEE. The CDR3 nucleotides read TGTGCCAGCAGCGGACCAGACAAATGGGGGGGTTTCGGGACTGAAGCTTTCTTT. Translation gives CASSGPDKWGGFGTEAFF.

This clone was seen only a few times. The chain carries TRBV30 and TRBJ1-1, with a possible D match to TRBD1 (5 bases). Germline CDR1 reads GTSNPN; CDR2 reads SVGIG (reference sequence). V was clipped by 3 bases and J by 3 bases, with 17 bases between them. This CDR3 has 15 residues. The CDR3 nucleotides are TGTGCCTGGAGACGTGGGGGGGGATTTTACACTGAAGCTTTCTTT. It translates to CAWRRGGGFYTEAFF. Full variable domain (rest looked up from reference TRBV30 and TRBJ1-1): SQTIHQWPATLVQPVGSPLSLECTVEGTSNPNLYWYRQAAGRGLQLLFYSVGIGQISSEVPQNLSASRPQDRQFILSSKKLLLSDSGFYLCAWRRGGGFYTEAFFGQGTRLTVV.

This clone was seen a handful of times. The chain combines TRBV7-9 with TRBJ2-4; D is unresolved. CDR1 is SEHNR, CDR2 FQNEAQ, per germline (reference sequence). Trimming pared 5 bases from V and 0 bases from J, leaving 5 bases between. CDR3 length equals 13 residues. CDR3 nucleotides: TGTGCCAGCAGCCCCCAAGCCAAAAACATTCAGTACTTC. Translation gives CASSPQAKNIQYF.